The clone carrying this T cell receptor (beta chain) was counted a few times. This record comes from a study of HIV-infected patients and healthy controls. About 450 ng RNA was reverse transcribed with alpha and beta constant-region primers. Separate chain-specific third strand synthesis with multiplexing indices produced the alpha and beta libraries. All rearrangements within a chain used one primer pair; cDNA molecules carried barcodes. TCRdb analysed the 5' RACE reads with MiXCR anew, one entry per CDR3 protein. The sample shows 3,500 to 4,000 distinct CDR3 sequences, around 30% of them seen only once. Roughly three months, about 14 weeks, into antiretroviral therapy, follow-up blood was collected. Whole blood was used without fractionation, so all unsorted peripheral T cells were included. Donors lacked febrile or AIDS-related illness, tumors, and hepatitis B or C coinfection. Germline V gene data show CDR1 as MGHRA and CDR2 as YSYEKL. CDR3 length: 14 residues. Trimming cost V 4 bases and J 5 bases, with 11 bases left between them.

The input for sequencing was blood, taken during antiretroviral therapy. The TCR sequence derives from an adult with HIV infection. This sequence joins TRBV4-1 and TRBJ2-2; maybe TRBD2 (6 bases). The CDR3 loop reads CASSPIRGTGELFF. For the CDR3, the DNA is TGCGCCAGCAGCCCCATCCGGGGGACCGGGGAGCTGTTTTTT.